This is a list of T cell receptor beta chains from one sample in a study of vaccination and CD4 T cells after COVID-19. Via MiXCR, TCRdb re-called the PCR reads, giving one row per CDR3 protein. Here the sample spans under 14,000 distinct CDR3 sequences, roughly 25% being singletons. No antigen has been assigned to these receptors. The material was CD4+ T cells from blood, cultured in vitro, obtained after SARS-CoV-2 vaccination. Every receptor here comes from a human donor who had recovered from COVID-19. Each CDR3 is given with its conserved first and last residue. D genes are given only for firm matches. Clone size appears in some rows only: once, few, many, or a class for an expanded clone.

>TRBV19|-|TRBD1|TRBJ2-5
TGTGCCAGTAGTATAGACGGGACAGGGGAGGAGACCCAGTACTTC
CASSIDGTGEETQYF
>TRBV6-5|few|-|TRBJ1-1
TGTGCCAGCAGTTACGAGGGGAGTACTGAAGCTTTCTTT
CASSYEGSTEAFF
>TRBV4-1|-|-|TRBJ1-2
TGCGCCAGCAGCCAACCGACAGGCCGGAAATCCTATGGCTACACCTTC
CASSQPTGRKSYGYTF
>TRBV7-2|-|-|TRBJ1-3
TGTGCCAGCAGCATATCCGGTTGGGGGGCGGACACCATATATTTT
CASSISGWGADTIYF
>TRBV19|-|TRBD1|TRBJ2-7
TGTGCCAGTAGTATTGCCGGGACAGTCACCTACGAGCAGTACTTC
CASSIAGTVTYEQYF
>TRBV19|few|-|TRBJ2-1
TGTGCCAGTAGCCCAAGGGGGTACAATGAGCAGTTCTTC
CASSPRGYNEQFF
>TRBV28|-|-|TRBJ1-5
TGTGCCAGCAGTCTTACGGGACACGGTCGAATGGATCAGCCCCAGCATTTT
CASSLTGHGRMDQPQHF
>TRBV28|hyperexpanded|-|TRBJ1-5
TGTGCCAGCAGCCCAGGGCCCGATCAGCCCCAGCATTTT
CASSPGPDQPQHF
>TRBV27|medium-sized|TRBD1|TRBJ2-5
TGTGCCAGCAGTCCCGACCCCAGGGGGCGAGAGACCCAGTACTTC
CASSPDPRGRETQYF
>TRBV6-5|few|TRBD2|TRBJ2-3
TGTGCCAGCAGATACGGGACTAGCCGCACAGATACGCAGTATTTT
CASRYGTSRTDTQYF
>TRBV20-1|-|TRBD2|TRBJ2-3
TGCAGTGCTAGACCACTAGCGGGGAGCACAGATACGCAGTATTTT
CSARPLAGSTDTQYF
>TRBV24-1|few|-|TRBJ2-7
TGTGCCACCAGTGATTCTCAGGTGTCGAACGAGCAGTACTTC
CATSDSQVSNEQYF
>TRBV20-1|-|-|TRBJ2-6
TGCAGTGCTAGAGGCTCTGGGGCCAACGTCCTGACTTTC
CSARGSGANVLTF
>TRBV6-5|few|TRBD1|TRBJ2-7
TGTGCCAGCAGTTACTCTTTGACAGGGGCCTACGAGCAGTACTTC
CASSYSLTGAYEQYF
>TRBV7-2|medium-sized|-|TRBJ2-7
TGTGCCAGCAGCTTAGACAGCTCCTACGAGCAGTACTTC
CASSLDSSYEQYF